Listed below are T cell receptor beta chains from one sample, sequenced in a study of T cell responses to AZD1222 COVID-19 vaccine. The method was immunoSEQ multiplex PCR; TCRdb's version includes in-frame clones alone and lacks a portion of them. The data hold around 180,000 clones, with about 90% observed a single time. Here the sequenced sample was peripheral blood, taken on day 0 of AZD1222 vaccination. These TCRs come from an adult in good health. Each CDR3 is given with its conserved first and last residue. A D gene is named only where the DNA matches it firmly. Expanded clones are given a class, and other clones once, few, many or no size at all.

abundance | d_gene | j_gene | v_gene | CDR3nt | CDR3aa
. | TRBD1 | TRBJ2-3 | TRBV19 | TGTGCCAGTAGTATTTTTGGACAGGGGGCGAGGAGGACGCAGTATTTT | CASSIFGQGARRTQYF
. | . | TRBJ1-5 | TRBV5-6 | TGTGCCAGCAGCTTGGCTGGGGTGCGCAATCAGCCCCAGCATTTT | CASSLAGVRNQPQHF
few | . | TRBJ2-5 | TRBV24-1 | TGTGCCACCAGTGATGCCTCCGATTGGGAGACCCAGTACTTC | CATSDASDWETQYF
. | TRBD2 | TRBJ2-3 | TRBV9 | TGTGCCAGCAGTGTGACTAGCGGGGTAACAGATACGCAGTATTTT | CASSVTSGVTDTQYF
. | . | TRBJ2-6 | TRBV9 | TGTGCCAGCAGCGTAGGTTGGTCCTTGACTACTGGGGCCAACGTCCTGACTTTC | CASSVGWSLTTGANVLTF
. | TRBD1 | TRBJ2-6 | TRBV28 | TGTGCCAGCAGAAACTTCGGACAGGGGGGGCCCTCTGGGGCCAACGTCCTGACTTTC | CASRNFGQGGPSGANVLTF
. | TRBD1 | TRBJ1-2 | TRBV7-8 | TGTGCCAGCAGCTTAACCCCGACAGGGGCGGATGGCTACACCTTC | CASSLTPTGADGYTF
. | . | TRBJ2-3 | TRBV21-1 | TGTGCCAGCAGCAACGGGCTGCCTCGCCCGACAGATACGCAGTATTTT | CASSNGLPRPTDTQYF
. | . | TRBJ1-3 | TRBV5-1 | TGCGCCAGCAGCTTGGATTCAACCGACTCTGGAAACACCATATATTTT | CASSLDSTDSGNTIYF
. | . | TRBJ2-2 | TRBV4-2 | TGTGCCAGCAGCCAAGTACTATCGAACACCGGGGAGCTGTTTTTT | CASSQVLSNTGELFF
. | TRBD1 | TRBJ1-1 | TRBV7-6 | TGTGCCAGCAGCTTAGTAGGGACAGCCACTGAAGCTTTCTTT | CASSLVGTATEAFF
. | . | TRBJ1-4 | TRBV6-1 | TGTGCCAGCAGTGAATTGGGACGGAGTGAAAAACTGTTTTTT | CASSELGRSEKLFF
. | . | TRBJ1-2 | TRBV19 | TGTGCCAGTACTGCAGTCCTTGGGGGGGACTATGGCTACACCTTC | CASTAVLGGDYGYTF
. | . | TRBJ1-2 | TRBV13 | TGTGCCAGCAGCACCCAGAGTCTCGTCTATGGCTACACCTTC | CASSTQSLVYGYTF
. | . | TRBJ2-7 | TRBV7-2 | TGTGCCAGCAGCTTAGTTTTGGGGCGGTCGTACTTC | CASSLVLGRSYF
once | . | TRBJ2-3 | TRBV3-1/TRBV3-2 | TGTGCCAGCAGCCAAGGTGGGGCGGGACGCACAGATACGCAGTATTTT | CASSQGGAGRTDTQYF
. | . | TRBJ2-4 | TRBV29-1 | TGCAGCGTTGACTCAGGCACAGCCAAAAACATTCAGTACTTC | CSVDSGTAKNIQYF
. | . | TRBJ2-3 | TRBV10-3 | TGTGCCATCAGCCCCTCCACAGATACGCAGTATTTT | CAISPSTDTQYF
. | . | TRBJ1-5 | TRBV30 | TGTGCCTGGACCGCGGGGCACAATCAGCCCCAGCATTTT | CAWTAGHNQPQHF
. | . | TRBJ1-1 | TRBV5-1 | TGCGCCAGCAGCTTGGGTAGCGGGGCGGCCACTGAAGCTTTCTTT | CASSLGSGAATEAFF
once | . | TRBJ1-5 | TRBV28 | TGTGCCAGCACTATCAATCCAAATAGCAATCAGCCCCAGCATTTT | CASTINPNSNQPQHF
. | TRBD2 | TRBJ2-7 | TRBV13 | TGTGCCAGCAGCCCCATCCCGGGACTAGCGCACTCCTCCTACGAGCAGTACTTC | CASSPIPGLAHSSYEQYF
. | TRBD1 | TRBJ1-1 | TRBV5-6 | TGTGCCAGCAGCTCTAGACGTTTCCCAAGAGGGGGCAACACTGAAGCTTTCTTT | CASSSRRFPRGGNTEAFF
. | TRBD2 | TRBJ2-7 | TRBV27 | TGTGCCAGCAGCCCCGGGACTAGCGGGACCTACGAGCAGTACTTC | CASSPGTSGTYEQYF
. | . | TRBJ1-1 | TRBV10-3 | TGTGCCATGCAAGAGGGCCCCATGAACACTGAAGCTTTCTTT | CAMQEGPMNTEAFF
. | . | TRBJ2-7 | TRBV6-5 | TGTGCCAGCAGTTACTCGTCTGCCTACGAGCAGTACTTC | CASSYSSAYEQYF
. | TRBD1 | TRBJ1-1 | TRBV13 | TGTGCCAGCAACCGCGGGACAGGGGTTGGTAACACTGAAGCTTTCTTT | CASNRGTGVGNTEAFF
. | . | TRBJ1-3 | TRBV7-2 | TGTGCCAGCAGCTCCCGGGACGGAAACACCATATATTTT | CASSSRDGNTIYF